This TCR beta chain was obtained from a study of metastatic and nonmetastatic thyroid tumors. The overall study: Comparative analysis of repertoires was undertaken across blood and tumor or nodule tissue obtained from malignant and benign thyroid patients.

Patients underwent thyroid surgery, and none had received any treatment before it. Study conclusions and caveats: In blood and tumor, TCR beta diversity was reportedly significantly higher in malignant thyroid tumors than in benign nodules.

The trim removed 2 bases at V and 4 bases at J, leaving 3 bases unmatched. This CDR3 has 15 residues. Germline loops: CDR1 SGHTA, CDR2 FQGTGA. This clone occurred many times. What it binds is unknown. Original methodology: The authors used CDR3 differences across clinicopathological groups to build a distant-metastasis classifier for papillary thyroid cancer. TCRdb reanalyzed the PCR reads via MiXCR. V and J calls and clone size were set by TCRdb, not the authors. Of roughly 35,000 clones listed, around 15% are singletons. The V gene is TRBV7-3, the J gene TRBJ2-3; 10 positions match TRBD2. Source material: blood. The receptor was derived from a female donor with papillary thyroid cancer or a benign thyroid nodule (not recorded which). Some clones in this sample may be carry-over from other donors' samples. The CDR3 sequence is CASSLLAGAADTQYF. CDR3 nucleotide sequence: TGTGCCAGCAGCTTACTAGCGGGAGCAGCAGATACGCAGTATTTT.